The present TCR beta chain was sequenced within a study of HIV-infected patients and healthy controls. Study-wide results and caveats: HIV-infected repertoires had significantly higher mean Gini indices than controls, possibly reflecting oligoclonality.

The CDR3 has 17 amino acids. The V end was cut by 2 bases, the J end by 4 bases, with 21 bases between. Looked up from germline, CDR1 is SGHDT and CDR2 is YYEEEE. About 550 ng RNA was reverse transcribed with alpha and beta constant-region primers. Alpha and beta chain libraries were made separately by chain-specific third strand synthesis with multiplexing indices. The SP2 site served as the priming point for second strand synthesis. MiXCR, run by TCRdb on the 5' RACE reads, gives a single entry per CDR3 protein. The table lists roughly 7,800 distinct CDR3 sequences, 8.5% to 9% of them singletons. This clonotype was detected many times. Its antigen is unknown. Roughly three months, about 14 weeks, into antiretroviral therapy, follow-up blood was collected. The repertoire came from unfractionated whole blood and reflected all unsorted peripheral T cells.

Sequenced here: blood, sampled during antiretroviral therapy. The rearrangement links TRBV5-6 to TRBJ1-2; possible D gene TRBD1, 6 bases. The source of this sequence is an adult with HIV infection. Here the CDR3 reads CASSFGPYRVEGYGYTF. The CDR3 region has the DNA TGTGCCAGCAGCTTCGGTCCTTACAGGGTAGAAGGCTATGGCTACACCTTC.